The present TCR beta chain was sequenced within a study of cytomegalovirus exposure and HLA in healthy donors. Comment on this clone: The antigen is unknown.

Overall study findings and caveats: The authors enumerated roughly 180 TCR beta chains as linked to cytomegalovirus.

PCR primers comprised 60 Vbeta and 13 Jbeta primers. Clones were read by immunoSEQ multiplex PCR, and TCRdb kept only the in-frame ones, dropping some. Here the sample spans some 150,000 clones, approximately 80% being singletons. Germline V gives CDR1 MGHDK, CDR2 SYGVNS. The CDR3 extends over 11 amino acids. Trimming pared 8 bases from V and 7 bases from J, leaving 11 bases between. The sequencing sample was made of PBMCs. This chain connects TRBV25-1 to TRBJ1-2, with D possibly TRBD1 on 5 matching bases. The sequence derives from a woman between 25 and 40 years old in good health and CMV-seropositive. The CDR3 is CASQGIFGYTF. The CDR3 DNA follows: TGTGCCAGCCAGGGAATTTTTGGCTACACCTTC.